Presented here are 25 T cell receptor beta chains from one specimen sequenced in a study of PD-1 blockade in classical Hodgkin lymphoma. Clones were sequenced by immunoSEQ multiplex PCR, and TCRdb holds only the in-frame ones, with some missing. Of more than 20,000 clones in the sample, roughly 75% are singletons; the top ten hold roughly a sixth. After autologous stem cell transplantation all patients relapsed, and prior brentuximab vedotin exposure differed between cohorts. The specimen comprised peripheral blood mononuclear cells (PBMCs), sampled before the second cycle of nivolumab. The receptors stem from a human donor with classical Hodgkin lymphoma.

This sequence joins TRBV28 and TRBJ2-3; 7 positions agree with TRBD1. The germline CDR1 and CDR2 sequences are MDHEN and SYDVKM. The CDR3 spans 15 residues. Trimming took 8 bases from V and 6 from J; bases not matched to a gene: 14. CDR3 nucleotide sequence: TGTGCCAGCGGATACAGGGGTTCTCTATCTGATACGCAGTATTTT. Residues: CASGYRGSLSDTQYF.

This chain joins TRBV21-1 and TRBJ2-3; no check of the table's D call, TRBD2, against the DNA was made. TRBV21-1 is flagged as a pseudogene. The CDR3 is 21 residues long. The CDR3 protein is CASSKPTPTTLTSGSGDTQYF. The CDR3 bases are TGTGCCAGCAGCAAACCGACACCGACGACACTGACTAGCGGGAGCGGGGATACGCAGTATTTT.

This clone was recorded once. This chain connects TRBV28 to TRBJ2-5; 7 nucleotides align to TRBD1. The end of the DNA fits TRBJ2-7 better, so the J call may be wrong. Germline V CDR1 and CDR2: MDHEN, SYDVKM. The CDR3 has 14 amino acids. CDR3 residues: CASSPYRGSYEQYF. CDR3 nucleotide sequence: TGTGCCAGCAGTCCTTACAGGGGATCCTACGAGCAGTACTTC.

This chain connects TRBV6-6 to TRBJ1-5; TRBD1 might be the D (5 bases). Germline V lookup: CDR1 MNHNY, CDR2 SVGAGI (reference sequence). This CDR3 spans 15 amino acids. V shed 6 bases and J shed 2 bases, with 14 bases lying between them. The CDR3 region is CASSPGGNRNQPQHF. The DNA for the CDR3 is TGTGCCAGCAGCCCCGGGGGGAATCGCAATCAGCCCCAGCATTTT.

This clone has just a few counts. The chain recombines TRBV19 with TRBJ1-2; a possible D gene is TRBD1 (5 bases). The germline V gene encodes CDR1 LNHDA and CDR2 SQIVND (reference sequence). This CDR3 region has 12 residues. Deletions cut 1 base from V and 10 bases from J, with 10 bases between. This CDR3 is CASSIGDRDYTF. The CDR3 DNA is TGTGCCAGTAGTATAGGTGACAGAGACTACACCTTC.

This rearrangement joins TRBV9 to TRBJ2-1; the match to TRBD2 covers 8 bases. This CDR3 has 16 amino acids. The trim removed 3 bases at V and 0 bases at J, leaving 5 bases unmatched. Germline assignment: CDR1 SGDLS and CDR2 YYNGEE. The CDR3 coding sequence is TGTGCCAGCAGCGGCAGAAGCGGGAGCTCCTACAATGAGCAGTTCTTC. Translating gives CASSGRSGSSYNEQFF.

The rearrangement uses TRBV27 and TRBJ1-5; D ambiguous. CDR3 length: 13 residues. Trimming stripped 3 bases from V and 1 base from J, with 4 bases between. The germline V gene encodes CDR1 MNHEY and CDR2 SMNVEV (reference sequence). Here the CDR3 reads CASSFSSNQPQHF. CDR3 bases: TGTGCCAGCAGTTTCTCGAGCAATCAGCCCCAGCATTTT.

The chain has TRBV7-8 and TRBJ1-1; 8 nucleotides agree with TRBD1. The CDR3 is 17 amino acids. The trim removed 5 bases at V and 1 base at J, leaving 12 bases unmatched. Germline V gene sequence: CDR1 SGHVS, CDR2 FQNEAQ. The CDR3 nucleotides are TGTGCCAGCAGCCCCCAGTACAGGGGGAGGGGGAACACTGAAGCTTTCTTT. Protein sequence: CASSPQYRGRGNTEAFF.

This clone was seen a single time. The chain's CDR3 is CASKTLSGNTIYF. The CDR3 DNA follows: TGTGCCAGCAAAACCCTCTCTGGAAACACCATATATTTT. This rearrangement joins TRBV6-5 to TRBJ1-3; no firm D call. The V end was cut by 7 bases, the J end by 0 bases, with 7 bases between. CDR3 length: 13 amino acids. The germline V gene has CDR1 MNHEY and CDR2 SVGAGI.

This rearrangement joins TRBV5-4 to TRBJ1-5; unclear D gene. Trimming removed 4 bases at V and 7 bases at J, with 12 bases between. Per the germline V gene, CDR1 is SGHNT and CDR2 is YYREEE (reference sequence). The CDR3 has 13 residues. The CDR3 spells CASSPEPGQPQHF. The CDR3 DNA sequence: TGTGCCAGCAGCCCCGAACCGGGGCAGCCCCAGCATTTT. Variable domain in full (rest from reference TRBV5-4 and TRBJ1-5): ETGVTQSPTHLIKTRGQQVTLRCSSQSGHNTVSWYQQALGQGPQFIFQYYREEENGRGNFPPRFSGLQFPNYSSELNVNALELDDSALYLCASSPEPGQPQHFGDGTRLSIL.

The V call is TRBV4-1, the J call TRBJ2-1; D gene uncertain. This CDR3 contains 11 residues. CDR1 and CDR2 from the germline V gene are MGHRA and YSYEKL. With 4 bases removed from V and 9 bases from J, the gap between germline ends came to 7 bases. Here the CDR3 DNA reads TGCGCCAGCAGCCCTTCAGGTGAGCAGTTCTTC. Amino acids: CASSPSGEQFF.

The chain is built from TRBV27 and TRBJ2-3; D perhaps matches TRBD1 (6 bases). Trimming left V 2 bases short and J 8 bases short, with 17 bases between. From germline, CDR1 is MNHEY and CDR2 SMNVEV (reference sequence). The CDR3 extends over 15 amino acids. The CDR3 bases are TGTGCCAGCAGTTTAAACAGGGCCCCTAGAGGTACGCAGTATTTT. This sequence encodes CASSLNRAPRGTQYF.

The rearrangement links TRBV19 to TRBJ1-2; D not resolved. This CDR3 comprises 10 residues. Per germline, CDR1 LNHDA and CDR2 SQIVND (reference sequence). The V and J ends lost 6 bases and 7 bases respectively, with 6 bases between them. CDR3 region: CASRSSGYTF. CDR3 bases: TGTGCCAGTAGGTCGTCTGGCTACACCTTC. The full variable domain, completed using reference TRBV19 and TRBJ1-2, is DGGITQSPKYLFRKEGQNVTLSCEQNLNHDAMYWYRQDPGQGLRLIYYSQIVNDFQKGDIAEGYSVSREKKESFPLTVTSAQKNPTAFYLCASRSSGYTFGSGTRLTVV.

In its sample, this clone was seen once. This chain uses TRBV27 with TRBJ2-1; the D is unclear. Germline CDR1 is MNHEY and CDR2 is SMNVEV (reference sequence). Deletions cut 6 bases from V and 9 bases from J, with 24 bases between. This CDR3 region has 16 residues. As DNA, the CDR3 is TGTGCCAGCAGCCCCACGGCGACCCGGACGTACGCTGAGCAGTTCTTC. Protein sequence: CASSPTATRTYAEQFF.

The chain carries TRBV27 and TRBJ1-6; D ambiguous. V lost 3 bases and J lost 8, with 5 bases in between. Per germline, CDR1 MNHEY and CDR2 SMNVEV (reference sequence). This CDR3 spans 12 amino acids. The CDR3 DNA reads TGTGCCAGCAGTTTTGTAGATTCACCCCTCCACTTT. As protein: CASSFVDSPLHF.

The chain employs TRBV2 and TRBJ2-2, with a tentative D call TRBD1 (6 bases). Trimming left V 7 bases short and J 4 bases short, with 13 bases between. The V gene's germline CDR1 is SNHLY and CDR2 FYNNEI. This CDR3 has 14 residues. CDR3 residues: CASIAGVGTGELFF. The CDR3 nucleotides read TGTGCCAGCATTGCAGGGGTGGGCACCGGGGAGCTGTTTTTT.

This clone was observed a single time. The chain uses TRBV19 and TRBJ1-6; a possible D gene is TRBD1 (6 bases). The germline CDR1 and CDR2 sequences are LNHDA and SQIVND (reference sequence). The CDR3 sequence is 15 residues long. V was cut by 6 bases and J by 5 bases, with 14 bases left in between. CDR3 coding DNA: TGTGCCAGTAGCCCCCAGGGGAGGGATAATTCACCCCTCCACTTT. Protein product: CASSPQGRDNSPLHF.

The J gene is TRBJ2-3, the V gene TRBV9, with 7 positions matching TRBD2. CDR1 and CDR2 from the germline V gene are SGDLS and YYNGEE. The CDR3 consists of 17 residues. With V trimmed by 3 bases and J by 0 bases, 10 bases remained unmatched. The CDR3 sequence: CASSAFSAGASTDTQYF. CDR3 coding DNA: TGTGCCAGCAGCGCCTTTTCTGCGGGAGCGAGCACAGATACGCAGTATTTT.

DNA of the CDR3: TGTGCCAGCAGCCGCACCGGGGAGCTGTTTTTT. Encoded protein: CASSRTGELFF. J is TRBJ2-2 and V is TRBV6-5, with D unresolved. Germline assignment: CDR1 MNHEY and CDR2 SVGAGI. V dropped 6 bases and J dropped 4 bases, with 3 bases sitting between them. CDR3 size: 11 residues.

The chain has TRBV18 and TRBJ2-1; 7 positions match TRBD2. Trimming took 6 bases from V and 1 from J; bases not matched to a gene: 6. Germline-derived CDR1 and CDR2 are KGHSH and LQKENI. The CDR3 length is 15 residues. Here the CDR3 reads CASSLLGGSYNEQFF. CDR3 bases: TGTGCCAGCTCCCTCCTCGGGGGGTCCTACAATGAGCAGTTCTTC.

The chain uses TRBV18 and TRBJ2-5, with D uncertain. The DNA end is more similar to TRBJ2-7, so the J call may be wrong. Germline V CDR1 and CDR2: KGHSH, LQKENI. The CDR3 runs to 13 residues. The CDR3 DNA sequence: TGTGCCAGCTCACAATTAGAGTCCCGCGAGCAGTACTTC. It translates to CASSQLESREQYF.

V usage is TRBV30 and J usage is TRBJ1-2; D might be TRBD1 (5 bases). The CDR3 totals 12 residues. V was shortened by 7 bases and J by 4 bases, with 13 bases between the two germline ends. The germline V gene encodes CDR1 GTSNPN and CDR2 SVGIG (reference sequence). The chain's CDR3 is CAFSTVGYGYTF. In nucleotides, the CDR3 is TGTGCCTTTTCGACAGTGGGCTATGGCTACACCTTC.

Here the CDR3 DNA reads TGTGCCAGCGGTTCCACTGAAGCTTTCTTT. Its translation: CASGSTEAFF. The chain uses TRBV6-1 and TRBJ1-1; D gene uncertain. The CDR3 runs 10 residues. The V end lost 8 bases, the J end lost 4 bases, and 5 bases lay between the germline ends. Germline V gene data show CDR1 as MNHNS and CDR2 as SASEGT.

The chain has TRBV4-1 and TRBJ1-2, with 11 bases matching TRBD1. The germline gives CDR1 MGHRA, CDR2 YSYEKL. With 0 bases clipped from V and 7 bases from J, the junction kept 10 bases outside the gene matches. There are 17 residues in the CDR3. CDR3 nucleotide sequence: TGCGCCAGCAGCCAAGATTGGACAGGGGGCGAGGTACGTGGCTACACCTTC. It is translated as CASSQDWTGGEVRGYTF.

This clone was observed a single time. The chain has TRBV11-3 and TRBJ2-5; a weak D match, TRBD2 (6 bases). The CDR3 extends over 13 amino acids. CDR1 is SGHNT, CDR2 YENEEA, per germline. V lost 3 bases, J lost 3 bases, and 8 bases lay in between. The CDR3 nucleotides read TGTGCCAGCAGCTTGGGGGGAGAAGAGACCCAGTACTTC. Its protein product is CASSLGGEETQYF.